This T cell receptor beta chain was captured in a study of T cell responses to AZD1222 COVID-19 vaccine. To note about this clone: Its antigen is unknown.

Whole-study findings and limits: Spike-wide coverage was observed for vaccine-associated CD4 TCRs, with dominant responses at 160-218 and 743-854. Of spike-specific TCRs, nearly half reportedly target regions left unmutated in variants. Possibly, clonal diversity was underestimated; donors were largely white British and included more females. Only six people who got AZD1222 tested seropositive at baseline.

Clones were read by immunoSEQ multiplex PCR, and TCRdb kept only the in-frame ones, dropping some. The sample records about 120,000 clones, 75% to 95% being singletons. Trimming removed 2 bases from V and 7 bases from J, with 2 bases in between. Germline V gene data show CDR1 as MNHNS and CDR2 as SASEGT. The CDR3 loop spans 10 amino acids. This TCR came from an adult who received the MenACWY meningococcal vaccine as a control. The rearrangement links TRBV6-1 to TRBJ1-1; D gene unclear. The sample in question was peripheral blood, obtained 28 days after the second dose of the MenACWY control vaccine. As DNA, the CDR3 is TGTGCCAGCAGTGAATTTGAAGCTTTCTTT. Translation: CASSEFEAFF.